These T cell receptor beta chains were read from a single sample in a study of cytomegalovirus exposure and HLA in healthy donors. Clones were read by immunoSEQ multiplex PCR, and TCRdb kept only the in-frame ones, dropping some. The sample consists of tens of thousands of clones, about 77% of them appearing once. Material for sequencing was PBMCs. The receptors here all came from a male donor in good health and CMV-seropositive. The CDR3 runs from the conserved cysteine through the conserved F or W. A D gene is named only where the DNA matches it firmly. Clone size is not always given. Where it is, it says once, few, many or a class for expanded clones.

TRBV19,TRBD1,TRBJ2-2,-,TGTGCCAGTAGCACCGACAGGGCGAGGACCGGGGAGCTGTTTTTT,CASSTDRARTGELFF
TRBV7-7,TRBD1,TRBJ2-2,few,TGTGCCAGCAGCTTAGGAACAGGGGGAAACGGGGAGCTGTTTTTT,CASSLGTGGNGELFF
TRBV28,-,TRBJ1-1,-,TGTGCCAGCAGCCTGACAGCTGGGGACACTGAAGCTTTCTTT,CASSLTAGDTEAFF
TRBV27,-,TRBJ1-2,-,TGTGCCACCCGGGGAGGGGCAAACTATGGCTACACCTTC,CATRGGANYGYTF
TRBV25-1,-,TRBJ1-2,-,TGTGCCAGCAGTGATAGCGCGTGGGATGGCTACACCTTC,CASSDSAWDGYTF
TRBV27,-,TRBJ2-4,few,TGTGCCAGCAGTTCCCTAGGGGTGGCCAAAAACATTCAGTACTTC,CASSSLGVAKNIQYF
TRBV5-1,TRBD1,TRBJ2-7,-,TGCGCCAGCAGCTTGAACTCCGGGACAGGCTACGAGCAGTACTTC,CASSLNSGTGYEQYF
TRBV9,-,TRBJ2-5,-,TGTGCCAGCAGCGTAGAGATTGGAGGGACTTCGGGGATGGAGACCCAGTACTTC,CASSVEIGGTSGMETQYF
TRBV7-2,TRBD1,TRBJ1-1,-,TGTGCCAGCAGCCTTTACGGGACAGGGGGTCCGGTGAACACTGAAGCTTTCTTT,CASSLYGTGGPVNTEAFF
TRBV2,-,TRBJ2-3,-,TGTGCCAGCAGCGAGGTATATACGCAGTATTTT,CASSEVYTQYF
TRBV10-3,TRBD1,TRBJ2-7,-,TGTGCCATCAGTGGTGGGACAGGGGCCTACGAGCAGTACTTC,CAISGGTGAYEQYF
TRBV7-9,-,TRBJ2-3,-,TGTGCCAGCAGCTTAGGTGTGGCGGGTGGTACAGATACGCAGTATTTT,CASSLGVAGGTDTQYF
TRBV28,TRBD1,TRBJ2-4,-,TGTGCCAGCAGTTCCGTCGGGACAGGGCCGCGAATAGCCAAAAACATTCAGTACTTC,CASSSVGTGPRIAKNIQYF
TRBV5-1,TRBD2,TRBJ2-3,-,TGCGCCAGCAGCTTGACTAGCGGGGGGGCAGATACGCAGTATTTT,CASSLTSGGADTQYF
TRBV10-2,-,TRBJ2-7,-,TGCGCCAGCAAGGGAGACGTTACCTACGAGCAGTACTTC,CASKGDVTYEQYF
TRBV7-9,TRBD1,TRBJ1-6,once,TGTACCAGCAGCTCAGCCCAGGGGGAATGGAATTCACCCCTCCACTTT,CTSSSAQGEWNSPLHF
TRBV19,-,TRBJ1-2,-,TGTGCCATCCGAAAGACGACCAGGGCAGGGGCTACGGACTATGGCTACACCTTC,CAIRKTTRAGATDYGYTF
TRBV30,TRBD1,TRBJ1-1,-,TGTGCCTGGTTGACAGGGGGCTCGCTGGCTTTCTTT,CAWLTGGSLAFF
TRBV6-4,-,TRBJ2-3,-,TGTGCCAGCAGTGAGGAGGGCACCCGCCCAGATACGCAGTATTTT,CASSEEGTRPDTQYF
TRBV9,TRBD1,TRBJ1-6,-,TGTGCCAGCAGCGTAGACAGGGGCCCGGGACCCCTCCACTTT,CASSVDRGPGPLHF
TRBV5-4,-,TRBJ1-2,-,TGTGCCAGCAGCTTGACAGGAACCTATGGCTACACCTTC,CASSLTGTYGYTF
TRBV7-2,-,TRBJ2-7,-,TGTGCCAGCACCCTGCCCCCAAAGAGCGAGCAGTACTTC,CASTLPPKSEQYF
TRBV27,-,TRBJ2-7,few,TGTGCCAGCAGTCCGGTCCGGGGGTTAAGCTCCTACGAGCAGTACTTC,CASSPVRGLSSYEQYF
TRBV1,-,TRBJ1-5,-,TGCACCAGCAGCCAACTTAGTCGAACCCCGTCGGGACAGACCATATATTATAGCAATCAGCCCCAGCATTTT,CTSSQLSRTPSGQTIYYSNQPQHF
TRBV7-8,-,TRBJ2-7,-,TGTGCCAGCAGCTTAACTGGACTGATCTACGAGCAGTACTTC,CASSLTGLIYEQYF
TRBV4-1,-,TRBJ2-7,-,TGCGCCAGCAGCCAAGGCTATTCGGTGCAACTGGTGCAGTACTTC,CASSQGYSVQLVQYF
TRBV2,TRBD2,TRBJ2-1,-,TGTGCCAGCAGTGAAGGGGAAGCGGGGGGTTTCTACAATGAGCAGTTCTTC,CASSEGEAGGFYNEQFF